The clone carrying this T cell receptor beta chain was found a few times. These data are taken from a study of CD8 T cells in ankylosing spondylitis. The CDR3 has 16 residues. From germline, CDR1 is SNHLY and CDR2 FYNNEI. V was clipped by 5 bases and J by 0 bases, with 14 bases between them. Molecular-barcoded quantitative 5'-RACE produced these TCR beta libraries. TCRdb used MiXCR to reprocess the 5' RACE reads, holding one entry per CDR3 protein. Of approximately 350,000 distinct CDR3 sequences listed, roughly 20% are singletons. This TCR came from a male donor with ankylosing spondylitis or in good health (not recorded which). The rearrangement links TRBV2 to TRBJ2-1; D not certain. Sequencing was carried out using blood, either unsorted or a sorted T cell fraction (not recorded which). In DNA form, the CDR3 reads TGTGCCAGCAGTCAATTCGACGGTAGCTCCTACAATGAGCAGTTCTTC. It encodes CASSQFDGSSYNEQFF.